These 8 T cell receptor beta chains share one sample of origin, sequenced in a study of T cell repertoires in cytomegalovirus infection. The antigens these receptors bind are not known. TCRdb reprocessed the reads via MiXCR and lists one record per CDR3 protein. The sample has under 350,000 distinct CDR3 sequences, around 20% seen once. This material consisted of cultured PBMCs, taken from culture after CMV antigen stimulation. These TCRs come from a human donor in good health (CMV status not recorded). Some clones in this sample may be carry-over from other donors' samples.

The chain recombines TRBV19 with TRBJ2-7; no firm D call. The CDR3 loop spans 13 amino acids. CDR1 LNHDA and CDR2 SQIVND come from the germline V gene (reference sequence). Deletions cut 6 bases from V and 3 bases from J, with 12 bases between. This CDR3 reads CASRKATHYEQYF. CDR3 sequence (DNA): TGTGCCAGTAGAAAGGCCACCCACTACGAGCAGTACTTC. The variable domain in full, completed from reference TRBV19 and TRBJ2-7, reads DGGITQSPKYLFRKEGQNVTLSCEQNLNHDAMYWYRQDPGQGLRLIYYSQIVNDFQKGDIAEGYSVSREKKESFPLTVTSAQKNPTAFYLCASRKATHYEQYFGPGTRLTVT.

The V gene is TRBV18, the J gene TRBJ2-1; 10 bases align to TRBD1. CDR1 and CDR2 from the germline V gene are KGHSH and LQKENI. CDR3 length: 17 amino acids. Losses at the gene ends were 1 base for V and 2 bases for J; bases not matched to a gene: 5. The CDR3 coding sequence is TGTGCCAGCTCACCACTTAACGGACAGGGGGCCTACAATGAGCAGTTCTTC. It encodes CASSPLNGQGAYNEQFF.

The table lists this clonotype with a few counts. V usage is TRBV24-1 and J usage is TRBJ1-2; 10 nucleotides match TRBD1. With V trimmed by 4 bases and J by 6 bases, 13 bases remained unmatched. The germline V gene has CDR1 KGHDR and CDR2 SFDVKD. This CDR3 is 17 amino acids long. CDR3 nucleotides: TGTGCCACCAGTGACAACCGGGACAGGGGAACCCTTGATGGCTACACCTTC. Encoded protein: CATSDNRDRGTLDGYTF.

Points on this clonotype: This could be a read error, since a much larger clone is one nucleotide away. The V gene is TRBV6-1, the J gene TRBJ2-2, with 7 bases matching TRBD1. Germline assignment: CDR1 MNHNS and CDR2 SASEGT. The CDR3 extends over 14 amino acids. Trimming at V came to 7 bases and at J to 1 base, leaving 3 bases not matched to a gene. CDR3 amino acids: CASKGQLNTGELFF. For the CDR3, the DNA is TGTGCCAGCAAGGGACAGCTGAACACCGGGGAGCTGTTTTTT.

This clonotype was seen ten or more times. This sequence joins TRBV7-8 and TRBJ2-7; TRBD1 is a possible D gene (6 bases). The length of the CDR3 is 13 residues. CDR1 and CDR2 (germline): SGHVS, FQNEAQ. The ends were cut back, 5 bases at V and 6 bases at J, with 14 bases in the middle. The CDR3, as DNA: TGTGCCAGCAGCCTTCAGGACAGAGGCGAGCAGTACTTC. Its protein product is CASSLQDRGEQYF.

V gene TRBV24-1 combines with J gene TRBJ2-1; 11 bases map to TRBD2. CDR1 and CDR2 from the germline V gene are KGHDR and SFDVKD. There are 16 residues in the CDR3. Trimming at V came to 2 bases and at J to 4 bases, leaving 3 bases not matched to a gene. CDR3 residues: CATSDWGTSGYNEQFF. In nucleotides, the CDR3 is TGTGCCACCAGTGATTGGGGGACTAGCGGTTACAATGAGCAGTTCTTC.

In its sample, this clonotype was seen a few times. The chain is built from TRBV6-2 or TRBV6-3 and TRBJ2-1; the D is unclear. Between the trimmed V and J ends, which lost 6 bases and 3 bases, there was a span of 3 bases. The V gene's germline CDR1 is MNHEY and CDR2 SVGEGT. The CDR3 sequence is 11 residues long. DNA for the CDR3: TGTGCCAGCAGCAACTACAATGAGCAGTTCTTC. Its translation is CASSNYNEQFF.

In its sample, this clonotype was seen many times. This rearrangement joins TRBV28 to TRBJ1-6, with D unclear. CDR3 size: 17 residues. V gave up 8 bases and J gave up 6 bases, with 23 bases separating them. CDR1 is MDHEN, CDR2 SYDVKM, per germline. As DNA, the CDR3 is TGTGCCAGCCTAACACCGGCCAGTAACGAGGCTAATTCACCCCTCCACTTT. This gives the protein CASLTPASNEANSPLHF.